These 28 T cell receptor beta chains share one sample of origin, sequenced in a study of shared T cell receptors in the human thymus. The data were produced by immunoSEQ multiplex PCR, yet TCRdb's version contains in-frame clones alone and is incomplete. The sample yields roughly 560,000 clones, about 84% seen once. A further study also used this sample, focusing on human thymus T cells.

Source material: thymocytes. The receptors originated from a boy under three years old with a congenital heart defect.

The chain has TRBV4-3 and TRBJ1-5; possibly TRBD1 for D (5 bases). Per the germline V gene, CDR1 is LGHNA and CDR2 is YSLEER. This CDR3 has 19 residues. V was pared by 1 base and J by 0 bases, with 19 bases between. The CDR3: CASSQGQGRESGSNQPQHF. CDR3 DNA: TGCGCCAGCAGCCAAGGTCAGGGAAGGGAATCCGGTAGCAATCAGCCCCAGCATTTT.

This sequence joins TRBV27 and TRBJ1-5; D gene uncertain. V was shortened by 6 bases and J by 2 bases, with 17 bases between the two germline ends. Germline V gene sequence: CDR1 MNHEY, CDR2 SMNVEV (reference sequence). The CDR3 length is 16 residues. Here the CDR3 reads CASSTAPERGNQPQHF. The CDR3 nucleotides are TGTGCCAGCAGCACGGCCCCGGAACGGGGCAATCAGCCCCAGCATTTT.

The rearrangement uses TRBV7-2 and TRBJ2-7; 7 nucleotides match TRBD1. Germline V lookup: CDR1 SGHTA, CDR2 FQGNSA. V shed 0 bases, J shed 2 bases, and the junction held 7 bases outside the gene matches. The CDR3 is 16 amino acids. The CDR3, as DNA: TGTGCCAGCAGCTTAGCGGGGACAGATTTAACCTACGAGCAGTACTTC. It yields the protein CASSLAGTDLTYEQYF. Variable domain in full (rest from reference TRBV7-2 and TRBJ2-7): GAGVSQSPSNKVTEKGKDVELRCDPISGHTALYWYRQSLGQGLEFLIYFQGNSAPDKSGLPSDRFSAERTGGSVSTLTIQRTQQEDSAVYLCASSLAGTDLTYEQYFGPGTRLTVT.

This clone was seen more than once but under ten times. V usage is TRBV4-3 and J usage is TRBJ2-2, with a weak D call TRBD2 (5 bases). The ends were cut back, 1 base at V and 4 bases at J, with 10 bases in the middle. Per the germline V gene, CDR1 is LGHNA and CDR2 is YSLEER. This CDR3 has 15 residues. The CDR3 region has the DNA TGCGCCAGCAGCCAAGTCCGCGAGGGCACCGGGGAGCTGTTTTTT. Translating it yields CASSQVREGTGELFF.

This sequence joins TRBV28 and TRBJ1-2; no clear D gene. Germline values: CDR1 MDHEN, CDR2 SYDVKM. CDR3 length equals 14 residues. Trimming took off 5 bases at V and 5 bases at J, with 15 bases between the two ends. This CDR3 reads CASSHRRGGYGYTF. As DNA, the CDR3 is TGTGCCAGCAGTCATCGTCGGGGTGGATATGGCTACACCTTC.

CDR3 bases: TGTGCCAGCAGCCGCTCTAGCGGGGGTTTATACGAGCAGTACTTC. As protein: CASSRSSGGLYEQYF. This chain connects TRBV11-3 to TRBJ2-7; 10 bases are shared with TRBD2. With 5 bases clipped from V and 4 bases from J, the junction kept 8 bases outside the gene matches. This CDR3 comprises 15 residues. Germline CDR1 is SGHNT and CDR2 is YENEEA.

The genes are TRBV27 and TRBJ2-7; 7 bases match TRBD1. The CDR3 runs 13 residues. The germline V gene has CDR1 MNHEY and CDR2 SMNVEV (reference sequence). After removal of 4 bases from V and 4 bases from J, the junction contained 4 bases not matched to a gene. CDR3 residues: CASSWGTEYEQYF. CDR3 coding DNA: TGTGCCAGCAGTTGGGGGACAGAGTACGAGCAGTACTTC.

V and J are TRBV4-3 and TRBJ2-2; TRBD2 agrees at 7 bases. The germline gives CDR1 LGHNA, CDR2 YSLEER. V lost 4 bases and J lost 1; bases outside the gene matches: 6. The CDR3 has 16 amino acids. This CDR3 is CASSRPPSGNTGELFF. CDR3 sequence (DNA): TGCGCCAGCAGCCGTCCCCCTAGCGGGAACACCGGGGAGCTGTTTTTT.

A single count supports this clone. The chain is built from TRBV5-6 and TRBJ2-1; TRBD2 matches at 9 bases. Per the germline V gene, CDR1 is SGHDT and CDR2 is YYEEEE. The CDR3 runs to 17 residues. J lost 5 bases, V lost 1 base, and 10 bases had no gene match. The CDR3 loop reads CASSLPLLAGFHNEQFF. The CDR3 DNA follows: TGTGCCAGCAGCTTGCCTTTGCTAGCGGGGTTCCACAATGAGCAGTTCTTC.

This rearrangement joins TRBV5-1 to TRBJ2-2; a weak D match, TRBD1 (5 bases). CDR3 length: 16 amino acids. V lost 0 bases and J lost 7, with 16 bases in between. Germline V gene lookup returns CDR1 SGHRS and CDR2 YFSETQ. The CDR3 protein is CASSLEVLGRGGELFF. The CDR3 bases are TGCGCCAGCAGCTTGGAAGTGTTGGGAAGGGGCGGGGAGCTGTTTTTT.

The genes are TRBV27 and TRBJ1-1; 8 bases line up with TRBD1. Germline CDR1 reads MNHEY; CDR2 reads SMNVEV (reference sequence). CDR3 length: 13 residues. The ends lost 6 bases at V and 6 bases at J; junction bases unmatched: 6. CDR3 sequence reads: CASSATGAAEAFF. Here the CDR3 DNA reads TGTGCCAGCAGCGCGACAGGGGCCGCTGAAGCTTTCTTT.

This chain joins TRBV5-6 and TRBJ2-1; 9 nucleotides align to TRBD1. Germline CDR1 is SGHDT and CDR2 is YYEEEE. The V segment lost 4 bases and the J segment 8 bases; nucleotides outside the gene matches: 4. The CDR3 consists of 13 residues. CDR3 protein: CASSLGQGDEQFF. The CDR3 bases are TGTGCCAGCAGCCTGGGACAGGGAGATGAGCAGTTCTTC.

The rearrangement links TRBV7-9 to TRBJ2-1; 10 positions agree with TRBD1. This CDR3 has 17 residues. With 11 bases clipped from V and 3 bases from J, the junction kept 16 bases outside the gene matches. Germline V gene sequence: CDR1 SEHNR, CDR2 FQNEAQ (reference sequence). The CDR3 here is CAGSPGQGTLLYNEQFF. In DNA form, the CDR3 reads TGTGCCGGCTCTCCGGGACAGGGGACCTTACTCTACAATGAGCAGTTCTTC.

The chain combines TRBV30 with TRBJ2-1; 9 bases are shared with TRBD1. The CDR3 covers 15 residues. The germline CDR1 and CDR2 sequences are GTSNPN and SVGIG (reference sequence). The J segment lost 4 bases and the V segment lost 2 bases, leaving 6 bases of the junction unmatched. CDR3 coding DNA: TGTGCCTGGAGTATCCCGGGACAGGGATACAATGAGCAGTTCTTC. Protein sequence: CAWSIPGQGYNEQFF.

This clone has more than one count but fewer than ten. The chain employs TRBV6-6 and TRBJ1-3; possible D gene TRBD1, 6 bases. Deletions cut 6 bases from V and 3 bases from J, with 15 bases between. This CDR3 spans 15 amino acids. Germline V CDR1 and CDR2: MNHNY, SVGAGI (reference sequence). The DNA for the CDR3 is TGTGCCAGCAGAAAAGGACAGTTTTTTGGAAACACCATATATTTT. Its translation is CASRKGQFFGNTIYF.

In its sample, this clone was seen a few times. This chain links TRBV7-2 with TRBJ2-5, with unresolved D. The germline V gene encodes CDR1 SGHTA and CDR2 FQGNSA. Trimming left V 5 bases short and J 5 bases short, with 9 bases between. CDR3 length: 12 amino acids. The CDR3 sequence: CASSPHEETQYF. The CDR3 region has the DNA TGTGCCAGCAGCCCGCACGAGGAGACCCAGTACTTC.

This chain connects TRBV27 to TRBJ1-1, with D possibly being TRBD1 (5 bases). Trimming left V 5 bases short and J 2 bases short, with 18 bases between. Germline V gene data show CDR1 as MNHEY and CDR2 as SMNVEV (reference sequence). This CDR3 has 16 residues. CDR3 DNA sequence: TGTGCCAGCAGTCCCTGGAGACAGCTATTTAACACTGAAGCTTTCTTT. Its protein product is CASSPWRQLFNTEAFF.

CDR3 bases: TGTGCCAGCAGAGAGGATCTAGGGGGACCGGGGACTGAAGCTTTCTTT. Residues: CASREDLGGPGTEAFF. This rearrangement joins TRBV21-1 to TRBJ1-1; TRBD1 is the table's D call, not checked against the DNA. TRBV21-1 is flagged as a pseudogene. The CDR3 is 16 amino acids.

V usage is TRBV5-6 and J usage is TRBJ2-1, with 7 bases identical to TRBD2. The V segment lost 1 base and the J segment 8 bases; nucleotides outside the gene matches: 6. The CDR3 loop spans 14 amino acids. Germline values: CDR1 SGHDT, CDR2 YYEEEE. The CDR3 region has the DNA TGTGCCAGCAGCTTGTCCCCGCGGGAGCATGAGCAGTTCTTC. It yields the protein CASSLSPREHEQFF.

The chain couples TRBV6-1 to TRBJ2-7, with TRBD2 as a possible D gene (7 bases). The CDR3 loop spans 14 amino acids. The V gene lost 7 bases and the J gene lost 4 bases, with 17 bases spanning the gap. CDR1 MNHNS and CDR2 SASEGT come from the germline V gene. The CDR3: CASTSGGLGYEQYF. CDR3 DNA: TGTGCCAGCACCTCGGGGGGCCTGGGGTACGAGCAGTACTTC.

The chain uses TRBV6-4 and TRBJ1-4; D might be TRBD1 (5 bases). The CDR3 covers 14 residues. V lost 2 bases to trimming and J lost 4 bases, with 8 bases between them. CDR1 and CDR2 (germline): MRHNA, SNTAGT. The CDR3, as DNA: TGTGCCAGCAGTGACGGGGGAGGTAATGAAAAACTGTTTTTT. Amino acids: CASSDGGGNEKLFF.

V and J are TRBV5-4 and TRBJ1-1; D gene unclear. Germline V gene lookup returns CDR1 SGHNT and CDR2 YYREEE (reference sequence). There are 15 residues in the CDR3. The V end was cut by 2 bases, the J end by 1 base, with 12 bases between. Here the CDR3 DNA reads TGTGCCAGCAGCTTAGAGGCCCTGGGGAACACTGAAGCTTTCTTT. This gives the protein CASSLEALGNTEAFF.

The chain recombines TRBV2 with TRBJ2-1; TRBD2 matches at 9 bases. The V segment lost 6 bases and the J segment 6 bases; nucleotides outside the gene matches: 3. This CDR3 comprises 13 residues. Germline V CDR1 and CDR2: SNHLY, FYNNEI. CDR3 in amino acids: CASRGTSTNEQFF. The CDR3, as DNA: TGTGCCAGCAGGGGGACTAGCACCAATGAGCAGTTCTTC.

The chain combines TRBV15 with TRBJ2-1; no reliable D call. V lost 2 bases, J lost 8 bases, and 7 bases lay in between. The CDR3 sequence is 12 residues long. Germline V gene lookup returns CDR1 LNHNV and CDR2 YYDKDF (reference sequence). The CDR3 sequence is CATSRPPDEQFF. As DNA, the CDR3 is TGTGCCACCAGCAGACCCCCCGATGAGCAGTTCTTC.

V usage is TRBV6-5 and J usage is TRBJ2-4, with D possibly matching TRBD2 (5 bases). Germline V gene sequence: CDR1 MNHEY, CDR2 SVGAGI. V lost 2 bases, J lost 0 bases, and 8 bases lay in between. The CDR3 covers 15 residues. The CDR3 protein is CASSYSGLAKNIQYF. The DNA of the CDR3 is TGTGCCAGCAGTTACAGCGGACTAGCCAAAAACATTCAGTACTTC.

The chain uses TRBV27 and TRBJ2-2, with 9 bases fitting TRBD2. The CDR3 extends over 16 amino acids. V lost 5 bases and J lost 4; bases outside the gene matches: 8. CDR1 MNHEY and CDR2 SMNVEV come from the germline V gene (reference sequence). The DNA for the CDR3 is TGTGCCAGCAGTCAATTAGCGGGAGAACCCACCGGGGAGCTGTTTTTT. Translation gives CASSQLAGEPTGELFF.

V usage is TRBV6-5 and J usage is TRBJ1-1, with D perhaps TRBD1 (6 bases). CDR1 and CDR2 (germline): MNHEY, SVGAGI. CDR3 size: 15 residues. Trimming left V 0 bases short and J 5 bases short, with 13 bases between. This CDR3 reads CASSYSTTGWTEAFF. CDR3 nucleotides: TGTGCCAGCAGTTACTCAACCACAGGGTGGACTGAAGCTTTCTTT.

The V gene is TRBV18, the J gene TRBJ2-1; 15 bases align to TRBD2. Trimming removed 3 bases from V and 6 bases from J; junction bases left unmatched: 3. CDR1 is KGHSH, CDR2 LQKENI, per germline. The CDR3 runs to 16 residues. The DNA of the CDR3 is TGTGCCAGCTCACCGACGGGACTAGCGGGAGGCAATGAGCAGTTCTTC. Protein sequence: CASSPTGLAGGNEQFF.